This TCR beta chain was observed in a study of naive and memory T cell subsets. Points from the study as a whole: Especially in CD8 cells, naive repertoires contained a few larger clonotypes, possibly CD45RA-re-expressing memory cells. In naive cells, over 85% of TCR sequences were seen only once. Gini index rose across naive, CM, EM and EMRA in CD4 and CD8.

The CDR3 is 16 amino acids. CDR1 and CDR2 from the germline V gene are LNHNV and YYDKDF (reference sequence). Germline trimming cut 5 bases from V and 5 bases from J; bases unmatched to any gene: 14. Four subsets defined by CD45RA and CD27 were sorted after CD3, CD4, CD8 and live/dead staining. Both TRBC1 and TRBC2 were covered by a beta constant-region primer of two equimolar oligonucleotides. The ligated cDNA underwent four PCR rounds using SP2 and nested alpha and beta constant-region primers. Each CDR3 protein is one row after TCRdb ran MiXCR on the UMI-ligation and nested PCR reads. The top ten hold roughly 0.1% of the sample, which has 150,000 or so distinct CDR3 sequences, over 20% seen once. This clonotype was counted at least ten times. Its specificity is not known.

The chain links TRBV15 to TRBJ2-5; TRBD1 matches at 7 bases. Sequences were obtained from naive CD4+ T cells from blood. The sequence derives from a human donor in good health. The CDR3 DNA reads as TGTGCCACCAGCCCAGGGGGACGGGCAGGGTATGAGACCCAGTACTTC. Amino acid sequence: CATSPGGRAGYETQYF.